The 21 T cell receptor beta chains given below trace back to one sample, sequenced in a study of T cell repertoires in cytomegalovirus infection. These receptors' targets are unknown. TCRdb itself ran the reads through MiXCR, one entry per CDR3 protein. The sample contains 550,000 to 850,000 distinct CDR3 sequences, roughly 33% of which appear only once. Sequencing was performed on cultured PBMCs, taken from culture after CMV antigen stimulation. Source of these receptors: a human donor in good health (CMV status not recorded). Some clones in this sample may be carry-over from other donors' samples.

This clonotype was observed a few times. J is TRBJ1-5 and V is TRBV4-2; a possible D gene is TRBD1 (5 bases). V was cut by 3 bases and J by 7 bases, with 13 bases left in between. The CDR3 sequence is 14 residues long. Per the germline V gene, CDR1 is LGHNA and CDR2 is YNFKEQ. The CDR3 sequence is CASSQVTGEQPQHF. CDR3 sequence (DNA): TGTGCCAGCAGCCAGGTTACAGGAGAACAGCCCCAGCATTTT.

For the CDR3, the DNA is TGTGCCAGCGGACGACATATTGGGGACACTGAAGCTTTCTTT. Its protein is CASGRHIGDTEAFF. The chain carries TRBV12-3 or TRBV12-4 and TRBJ1-1; unclear D gene. V was trimmed by 8 bases and J by 3 bases, leaving 16 bases between them. The CDR3 length is 14 residues.

This clonotype came up a few times. CDR3 residues: CASSFPGLAGGRGGANVLTF. In DNA, the CDR3 is TGTGCCAGCAGCTTCCCGGGACTAGCGGGAGGGAGGGGGGGGGCCAACGTCCTGACTTTC. J is TRBJ2-6 and V is TRBV12-3 or TRBV12-4; 16 nucleotides line up with TRBD2. With V trimmed by 6 bases and J by 4 bases, 12 bases remained unmatched. There are 20 residues in the CDR3.

This clonotype was recorded a few times. The DNA for the CDR3 is TGCGCCAGCAGCCAAGCGGCGGTGGATACAGATACGCAGTATTTT. This sequence encodes CASSQAAVDTDTQYF. The chain links TRBV4-1 to TRBJ2-3; unclear D gene. This CDR3 spans 15 amino acids. The V gene's germline CDR1 is MGHRA and CDR2 YSYEKL. With 1 base removed from V and 3 bases from J, the gap between germline ends came to 11 bases.

The table lists this clonotype with a few counts. The chain joins TRBV6-6 to TRBJ2-7; no definite D call. The CDR3 sequence is 14 residues long. The V and J ends lost 4 bases and 1 base respectively, with 11 bases between them. CDR1 and CDR2 (germline): MNHNY, SVGAGI (reference sequence). The CDR3 DNA reads TGTGCCAGCAGTTTCCGCCTGGGATCCTACGAGCAGTACTTC. Its translation is CASSFRLGSYEQYF.

This clonotype was observed a few times. This rearrangement joins TRBV19 to TRBJ2-1; 8 positions match TRBD2. The CDR3 spans 17 residues. V shed 7 bases, J shed 0 bases, and the junction held 11 bases outside the gene matches. Germline CDR1 and CDR2: LNHDA and SQIVND (reference sequence). The CDR3 spells CASTGLAGLSSYNEQFF. The CDR3 DNA reads as TGTGCCAGTACAGGTCTAGCGGGCCTCAGCTCCTACAATGAGCAGTTCTTC.

The V call is TRBV5-5, the J call TRBJ2-1; 7 nucleotides align to TRBD2. This CDR3 contains 14 residues. The germline V gene has CDR1 SGHKS and CDR2 YYEKEE (reference sequence). V lost 3 bases and J lost 7; bases outside the gene matches: 7. CDR3 bases: TGTGCCAGCAGCTCGTGGGCCGGGAGGAATGAGCAGTTCTTC. Its protein product is CASSSWAGRNEQFF.

This sequence joins TRBV20-1 and TRBJ2-2; 9 bases map to TRBD1. In germline, CDR1 is DFQATT, CDR2 SNEGSKA (reference sequence). The V gene end was trimmed by 6 bases and the J gene end by 5 bases; junction bases not matched to a gene: 4. The CDR3 extends over 13 amino acids. CDR3 bases: TGCAGTGCCCTACAGGGGGCAACCGGGGAGCTGTTTTTT. Translated: CSALQGATGELFF.

This chain joins TRBV4-1 and TRBJ1-6; tentatively, D is TRBD1 (6 bases). The CDR3 has 18 amino acids. V lost 2 bases and J lost 1, with 15 bases in between. Germline-derived CDR1 and CDR2 are MGHRA and YSYEKL. The CDR3 DNA reads TGCGCCAGCAGCCAATCCCCCAGGGGCATTTCCTATAATTCACCCCTCCACTTT. Translated: CASSQSPRGISYNSPLHF.

This clonotype was seen a single time. This chain uses TRBV2 with TRBJ1-2, with TRBD1 matching 8 bases. The CDR3 loop spans 13 amino acids. Germline CDR1 reads SNHLY; CDR2 reads FYNNEI. The V and J ends lost 6 bases and 7 bases, in that order; junction bases with no gene match: 7. The CDR3, as DNA: TGTGCCAGCAGAAGAGGACAGGGTGGTGGCTACACCTTC. It is translated as CASRRGQGGGYTF.

This rearrangement joins TRBV6-5 to TRBJ2-3; 8 bases map to TRBD2. Germline values: CDR1 MNHEY, CDR2 SVGAGI. The CDR3 has 16 residues. V lost 0 bases to trimming and J lost 0 bases; unmatched junction nucleotides: 2. As DNA, the CDR3 is TGTGCCAGCAGTTACTCCATAGCGGGGAGCACAGATACGCAGTATTTT. It is translated as CASSYSIAGSTDTQYF.

This clonotype has more than one count but fewer than ten. The CDR3 sequence is CAARDRGRSMLNQPQHF. CDR3 bases: TGTGCCGCCCGGGACAGGGGGCGATCAATGCTTAATCAGCCCCAGCATTTT. The chain recombines TRBV28 with TRBJ1-5, with 12 bases aligning to TRBD1. The CDR3 consists of 17 residues. V lost 11 bases and J lost 4; bases outside the gene matches: 15. CDR1 and CDR2 from the germline V gene are MDHEN and SYDVKM.

This clonotype was counted a few times. The genes are TRBV12-3 or TRBV12-4 and TRBJ1-6, with 9 bases identical to TRBD1. This CDR3 has 13 residues. V lost 6 bases and J lost 9; bases outside the gene matches: 3. The CDR3 nucleotides are TGTGCCAGCAGAATGGGACAGGGTTCACCCCTCCACTTT. This codes for CASRMGQGSPLHF.

The chain has TRBV12-3 or TRBV12-4 and TRBJ1-6, with D uncertain. The V gene lost 3 bases and the J gene lost 14 bases, with 20 bases spanning the gap. The CDR3 runs 15 residues. CDR3 residues: CASSFGTLRLGALHF. CDR3 nucleotides: TGTGCCAGCAGTTTCGGAACACTCCGGCTGGGAGCCCTCCACTTT.

This chain connects TRBV2 to TRBJ1-4; TRBD1 aligns across 7 bases. Germline V gives CDR1 SNHLY, CDR2 FYNNEI. V was clipped by 8 bases and J by 11 bases; unmatched bases: 14. The CDR3 consists of 14 residues. The CDR3 reads CASGFPGQITKLFF. The CDR3 DNA reads as TGTGCCAGCGGATTCCCGGGACAGATTACGAAACTGTTTTTT.

This chain joins TRBV28 and TRBJ2-1; D uncertain. This CDR3 has 12 amino acids. V lost 6 bases and J 5 bases, leaving 8 bases between the germline ends. Germline CDR1 reads MDHEN; CDR2 reads SYDVKM. As DNA, the CDR3 is TGTGCCAGCAGCGTATCGGACAATGAGCAGTTCTTC. It yields the protein CASSVSDNEQFF.

The chain uses TRBV19 and TRBJ1-5; D might be TRBD1 (5 bases). Germline V gene data show CDR1 as LNHDA and CDR2 as SQIVND (reference sequence). This CDR3 contains 15 residues. V was cut by 7 bases and J by 7 bases, with 20 bases left in between. The CDR3 sequence is CASKRTSLEVQPQHF. The CDR3 DNA follows: TGTGCCAGTAAGCGGACATCCCTTGAGGTCCAGCCCCAGCATTTT.

This clonotype was detected a few times. The chain has TRBV20-1 and TRBJ2-1, with 9 nucleotides matching TRBD2. CDR3 length: 17 amino acids. V shed 5 bases and J 0 bases; nucleotides not matched to a gene: 11. CDR1 and CDR2 from the germline V gene are DFQATT and SNEGSKA (reference sequence). CDR3 sequence reads: CSASKSSGGLSYNEQFF. The CDR3 coding sequence is TGCAGTGCTTCAAAAAGTAGCGGGGGACTCTCCTACAATGAGCAGTTCTTC.

This chain joins TRBV5-4 and TRBJ2-1; 10 nucleotides align to TRBD2. The germline gives CDR1 SGHNT, CDR2 YYREEE (reference sequence). V was clipped by 2 bases and J by 8 bases; unmatched bases: 7. The CDR3 spans 15 residues. The CDR3 spells CASSLRLAGADEQFF. In DNA form, the CDR3 reads TGTGCCAGCAGCTTACGGCTAGCGGGAGCCGATGAGCAGTTCTTC.

The chain links TRBV20-1 to TRBJ1-5, with D unresolved. The CDR3 spans 17 residues. Germline V gives CDR1 DFQATT, CDR2 SNEGSKA (reference sequence). Trimming removed 7 bases from V and 5 bases from J, with 27 bases in between. CDR3: CSVPLEAGSPVDQPQHF. Written as DNA, the CDR3 is TGCAGTGTGCCACTAGAGGCAGGATCCCCTGTCGATCAGCCCCAGCATTTT.

This clonotype was seen at least ten times. This chain connects TRBV11-1 to TRBJ1-1; TRBD1 might be the D (6 bases). The germline V gene has CDR1 SGHAT and CDR2 FQDESV (reference sequence). The CDR3 contains 13 residues. The germline V and J ends were trimmed by 6 bases and 0 bases, with 8 bases remaining between them. This chain's CDR3 is CASSTGMNTEAFF. The CDR3, as DNA: TGTGCCAGCAGTACAGGGATGAACACTGAAGCTTTCTTT.